A single sample gave rise to the 24 T cell receptor beta chains below, sequenced in a study of T cell responses to AZD1222 COVID-19 vaccine. The method was immunoSEQ multiplex PCR; TCRdb's version includes in-frame clones alone and lacks a portion of them. The sample includes some 130,000 clones, roughly 90% of them seen just once. Sequenced material: peripheral blood, taken on day 0 of AZD1222 vaccination. Receptor source: an adult in good health.

This chain joins TRBV29-1 and TRBJ1-2, with 9 positions matching TRBD1. There are 13 residues in the CDR3. J gave up 4 bases and V 5 bases, and 5 bases lay outside the gene matches. Germline CDR1 is SQVTM and CDR2 is ANQGSEA. CDR3 DNA: TGCAGCGTTCGGGACAGGGAACCCTATGGCTACACCTTC. Encoded protein: CSVRDREPYGYTF.

V is TRBV24-1 and J is TRBJ2-2, with 7 positions matching TRBD1. J gave up 3 bases and V 3 bases, and 9 bases lay outside the gene matches. This CDR3 is built from 17 residues. Germline values: CDR1 KGHDR, CDR2 SFDVKD. CDR3 nucleotide sequence: TGTGCCACCAGTGATGGCCCCGGACAGGTAGACACCGGGGAGCTGTTTTTT. This codes for CATSDGPGQVDTGELFF.

The V call is TRBV14, the J call TRBJ1-1, with TRBD1 identical over 9 bases. V trimming: 5 bases; J trimming: 5 bases; junction bases outside the gene matches: 9. The CDR3 extends over 15 amino acids. Germline-derived CDR1 and CDR2 are SGHDN and FVKESK. The CDR3 DNA is TGTGCCAGCAGCTGGACAGGGGTTTCGGGGACTGAAGCTTTCTTT. Translation: CASSWTGVSGTEAFF.

This chain uses TRBV7-2 with TRBJ1-1; no clear D gene. Trimming pared 2 bases from V and 0 bases from J, leaving 7 bases between. Looked up from germline, CDR1 is SGHTA and CDR2 is FQGNSA. This CDR3 spans 14 amino acids. The CDR3 DNA sequence: TGTGCCAGCAGCTTACTAAACATGAACACTGAAGCTTTCTTT. This sequence encodes CASSLLNMNTEAFF. The whole variable domain, filled in from reference TRBV7-2 and TRBJ1-1, reads GAGVSQSPSNKVTEKGKDVELRCDPISGHTALYWYRQSLGQGLEFLIYFQGNSAPDKSGLPSDRFSAERTGGSVSTLTIQRTQQEDSAVYLCASSLLNMNTEAFFGQGTRLTVV.

The chain carries TRBV25-1 and TRBJ1-1; a possible D gene is TRBD1 (5 bases). Germline V CDR1 and CDR2: MGHDK, SYGVNS. Trimming cost V 8 bases and J 10 bases, with 11 bases left between them. The CDR3 has 10 residues. CDR3 sequence: CASLGGVAFF. As DNA, the CDR3 is TGTGCCAGCCTGGGAGGGGTAGCTTTCTTT.

This CDR3 is CASSSGQGPYEQYF. CDR3 coding DNA: TGTGCCAGCTCATCGGGACAGGGCCCCTACGAGCAGTACTTC. The chain combines TRBV18 with TRBJ2-7, with 9 bases that match TRBD1. Trimming took 5 bases from V and 2 from J; bases not matched to a gene: 4. The CDR3 covers 14 residues. Germline V gene lookup returns CDR1 KGHSH and CDR2 LQKENI.

In its sample, this clone was seen once. The genes are TRBV27 and TRBJ1-6; D is uncertain. This CDR3 is built from 15 residues. V dropped 2 bases and J dropped 7 bases, with 12 bases sitting between them. Germline CDR1 reads MNHEY; CDR2 reads SMNVEV (reference sequence). The CDR3 region is CASSLDYDPNSPLHF. The CDR3, as DNA: TGTGCCAGCAGTTTAGATTATGATCCCAATTCACCCCTCCACTTT.

A few counts support this clone. The gene calls are TRBV6-4 and TRBJ2-2; D ambiguous. In germline, CDR1 is MRHNA, CDR2 SNTAGT. V was clipped by 3 bases and J by 2 bases, with 4 bases between them. The CDR3 is 13 amino acids. In nucleotides, the CDR3 is TGTGCCAGCAGTGAGACAAACACCGGGGAGCTGTTTTTT. Protein product: CASSETNTGELFF.

The V and J genes are TRBV9 and TRBJ1-1, with 8 bases aligning to TRBD1. Germline lookup yields CDR1 SGDLS and CDR2 YYNGEE. V dropped 4 bases and J dropped 3; count of bases not matched to a gene: 8. The CDR3 is 15 residues long. The CDR3 loop is CASSPFQGADTEAFF. The CDR3 DNA reads TGTGCCAGCAGCCCCTTTCAGGGGGCAGACACTGAAGCTTTCTTT. Full variable domain (outside the CDR3, taken from reference TRBV9 and TRBJ1-1): DSGVTQTPKHLITATGQRVTLRCSPRSGDLSVYWYQQSLDQGLQFLIQYYNGEERAKGNILERFSAQQFPDLHSELNLSSLELGDSALYFCASSPFQGADTEAFFGQGTRLTVV.

The chain combines TRBV29-1 with TRBJ1-1; a possible D gene is TRBD1 (5 bases). CDR3 length equals 13 residues. Germline lookup yields CDR1 SQVTM and CDR2 ANQGSEA. V was pared by 6 bases and J by 4 bases, with 15 bases between. CDR3 DNA sequence: TGCAGCGTGACCCCAGGGTCGGCCACTGAAGCTTTCTTT. Amino acid sequence: CSVTPGSATEAFF.

The V gene is TRBV11-2, the J gene TRBJ1-2, with no clear D. Trimming left V 6 bases short and J 2 bases short, with 7 bases between. CDR3 length: 12 residues. Germline lookup yields CDR1 SGHAT and CDR2 FQNNGV. The CDR3 bases are TGTGCCAGCAGTACAGACAACTATGGCTACACCTTC. It translates to CASSTDNYGYTF.

The chain uses TRBV11-2 and TRBJ2-7; TRBD1 agrees at 12 bases. This CDR3 spans 17 amino acids. From germline, CDR1 is SGHAT and CDR2 FQNNGV. V was clipped by 2 bases and J by 7 bases; unmatched bases: 12. CDR3 coding DNA: TGTGCCAGCAGCTTATTAGCAACCGGGACAGGGGGCACGGAGCAGTACTTC. This sequence encodes CASSLLATGTGGTEQYF.

This clone turned up a few times. J is TRBJ1-6 and V is TRBV19; 7 bases are a match to TRBD1. CDR3 size: 15 residues. The germline V gene has CDR1 LNHDA and CDR2 SQIVND (reference sequence). V dropped 7 bases and J dropped 5; count of bases not matched to a gene: 8. Here the CDR3 reads CASTALQGDNSPLHF. DNA of the CDR3: TGTGCCAGTACAGCTCTCCAGGGGGATAATTCACCCCTCCACTTT.

V usage is TRBV4-1 and J usage is TRBJ1-2; D gene unclear. The CDR3 is 15 residues long. Germline V lookup: CDR1 MGHRA, CDR2 YSYEKL. The V gene lost 1 base and the J gene lost 1 base, with 10 bases spanning the gap. CDR3: CASSQGSANNYGYTF. The DNA for the CDR3 is TGCGCCAGCAGCCAAGGATCAGCCAATAACTATGGCTACACCTTC.

V and J are TRBV19 and TRBJ1-6; tentative D call: TRBD1 (5 bases). Between the trimmed V and J ends, which lost 3 bases and 8 bases, there was a span of 14 bases. The CDR3 has 15 residues. Germline V gene lookup returns CDR1 LNHDA and CDR2 SQIVND (reference sequence). CDR3 sequence reads: CASSIPNRFDSPLHF. The CDR3 nucleotides are TGTGCCAGTAGTATCCCCAACAGGTTTGATTCACCCCTCCACTTT.

The chain employs TRBV27 and TRBJ1-2; D is possibly TRBD1 (6 bases). CDR3 length: 13 residues. CDR1 is MNHEY, CDR2 SMNVEV, per germline (reference sequence). Trimming took off 6 bases at V and 8 bases at J, with 16 bases between the two ends. The CDR3 sequence: CASSRGTPDGYTF. The CDR3 coding sequence is TGTGCCAGCAGCCGCGGGACACCGGACGGCTACACCTTC.

This chain connects TRBV5-1 to TRBJ2-3; TRBD2 aligns across 8 bases. J gave up 3 bases and V 1 base, and 4 bases lay outside the gene matches. The CDR3 has 15 amino acids. The germline CDR1 and CDR2 sequences are SGHRS and YFSETQ. CDR3 DNA: TGCGCCAGCAGCTTGCAAGCGGGAGTTACAGATACGCAGTATTTT. Protein product: CASSLQAGVTDTQYF.

DNA of the CDR3: TGTGCCAGTAGCGAACCGGGACATCAACGTGGCTACACCTTC. It encodes CASSEPGHQRGYTF. The chain couples TRBV19 to TRBJ1-2; possibly TRBD1 for D (6 bases). V lost 6 bases and J 7 bases, leaving 18 bases between the germline ends. This CDR3 region has 14 residues. Germline CDR1 reads LNHDA; CDR2 reads SQIVND (reference sequence).

This rearrangement joins TRBV5-1 to TRBJ1-2; 7 nucleotides align to TRBD1. The CDR3 is 13 residues long. In germline, CDR1 is SGHRS, CDR2 YFSETQ. V gave up 7 bases and J gave up 8 bases; unmatched junction bases: 11. CDR3 in DNA: TGCGCCAGCGCCTTTGAGGGGGCGCGAGGCTACACCTTC. It translates to CASAFEGARGYTF.

The J gene is TRBJ2-6, the V gene TRBV10-3, with D perhaps matching TRBD1 (5 bases). This CDR3 is built from 13 residues. Trimming shortened V by 9 bases and J by 0 bases, and 6 bases separated the two germline ends. The germline V gene encodes CDR1 ENHRY and CDR2 SYGVKD. The CDR3 here is CAITGSGANVLTF. The CDR3 coding sequence is TGTGCCATAACAGGCTCTGGGGCCAACGTCCTGACTTTC.

This chain connects TRBV5-6 to TRBJ2-7, with D perhaps TRBD1 or TRBD2 (6 bases each). There are 15 residues in the CDR3. V lost 4 bases and J 3 bases, leaving 17 bases between the germline ends. Germline values: CDR1 SGHDT, CDR2 YYEEEE. The CDR3 loop reads CASSPGGQPIYEQYF. CDR3 DNA sequence: TGTGCCAGCAGCCCCGGGGGCCAACCAATCTACGAGCAGTACTTC.

J is TRBJ1-3 and V is TRBV7-6; TRBD1 might be the D (5 bases). Per germline, CDR1 SGHVS and CDR2 FNYEAQ. The CDR3 spans 17 residues. V was pared by 5 bases and J by 0 bases, with 17 bases between. Here the CDR3 reads CASSPGVQGFSGNTIYF. DNA for the CDR3: TGTGCCAGCAGCCCGGGGGTCCAGGGATTCTCTGGAAACACCATATATTTT.

The rearrangement uses TRBV30 and TRBJ1-2; D is undetermined. With 5 bases removed from V and 3 bases from J, the gap between germline ends came to 7 bases. CDR3 length: 11 residues. Germline values: CDR1 GTSNPN, CDR2 SVGIG (reference sequence). CDR3 coding DNA: TGTGCCTGGTGGTATGACTATGGCTACACCTTC. Translating it yields CAWWYDYGYTF.

This clone was recorded only once. The CDR3 sequence is CASSVGQLFSGNTIYF. Here the CDR3 DNA reads TGTGCCAGTAGTGTCGGACAGCTTTTCTCTGGAAACACCATATATTTT. V usage is TRBV19 and J usage is TRBJ1-3, with D tentatively TRBD1 (6 bases). The germline gives CDR1 LNHDA, CDR2 SQIVND (reference sequence). Trimming took off 5 bases at V and 0 bases at J, with 14 bases between the two ends. The CDR3 covers 16 residues.